This TCR beta chain was captured in a study of chemoradiotherapy in HPV16-positive cancers. Libraries were prepared by immunoSEQ multiplex PCR; TCRdb keeps only in-frame clonotypes and omits some of them. This table holds around 23,000 clones, 70% to 90% found once. This CDR3 region has 15 residues. V was trimmed by 2 bases and J by 7 bases, leaving 17 bases between them. Germline assignment: CDR1 WSHSY and CDR2 SAAADI. This TCR came from a human donor with HPV-associated anogenital cancer. This chain joins TRBV10-2 and TRBJ2-5; D perhaps matches TRBD1 (5 bases). Specimen: blood, collected from a patient who underwent chemoradiotherapy. CDR3 in DNA: TGCGCCAGCAGTGAGAGAGCAGGGTCATCGGGGACCCAGTACTTC. Its protein is CASSERAGSSGTQYF.